Below are 31 T cell receptor beta chains sequenced from a single sample in a study of control samples from healthy donors and cancer patients. The data were produced by immunoSEQ multiplex PCR, yet TCRdb's version contains in-frame clones alone and is incomplete. The table has about 140,000 clones, roughly 89% seen once. Sequencing was done on a sample of blood. These receptors came from a man between 18 and 29 years old in good health.

This sequence joins TRBV7-9 and TRBJ2-7, with 12 bases fitting TRBD1. The CDR3 covers 18 residues. V dropped 2 bases and J dropped 4; count of bases not matched to a gene: 12. Germline CDR1 reads SEHNR; CDR2 reads FQNEAQ (reference sequence). CDR3 residues: CASSLSFGSGQGAYEQYF. CDR3 bases: TGTGCCAGCAGCTTATCATTTGGCTCGGGACAGGGGGCTTACGAGCAGTACTTC.

This clone was recorded only once. This chain uses TRBV18 with TRBJ2-7; TRBD1 might be the D (5 bases). V lost 3 bases and J 2 bases, leaving 17 bases between the germline ends. Germline V lookup: CDR1 KGHSH, CDR2 LQKENI. The CDR3 consists of 16 residues. The CDR3 is CASSPYGSQGTYEQYF. The DNA of the CDR3 is TGTGCCAGCTCACCTTACGGGTCGCAGGGAACCTACGAGCAGTACTTC.

The chain is built from TRBV6-5 and TRBJ1-1, with D tentatively TRBD1 (6 bases). Trimming took off 7 bases at V and 5 bases at J, with 17 bases between the two ends. The CDR3 is made up of 14 amino acids. The germline V gene encodes CDR1 MNHEY and CDR2 SVGAGI. CDR3 protein: CASIKGGGLTEAFF. CDR3 nucleotides: TGTGCCAGCATCAAGGGGGGCGGGTTGACTGAAGCTTTCTTT.

This clone showed up just a few times. The J gene is TRBJ1-5, the V gene TRBV18; 7 nucleotides align to TRBD1. CDR1 and CDR2 (germline): KGHSH, LQKENI. This CDR3 is built from 16 residues. The junction had 11 bases not matched to a gene; V was cut back by 6 bases and J by 3 bases. The CDR3 coding sequence is TGTGCCAGCTCCCCTGCTGTAGGGGGCAACAATCAGCCCCAGCATTTT. Protein: CASSPAVGGNNQPQHF.

This chain connects TRBV5-1 to TRBJ2-5; D remains ambiguous. Looked up from germline, CDR1 is SGHRS and CDR2 is YFSETQ. Trimming shortened V by 1 base and J by 2 bases, and 3 bases separated the two germline ends. The length of the CDR3 is 12 residues. CDR3 sequence (DNA): TGCGCCAGCAGCTTGACACAAGAGACCCAGTACTTC. Protein product: CASSLTQETQYF.

The chain combines TRBV5-6 with TRBJ2-3, with 7 positions matching TRBD1. The junction had 5 bases not matched to a gene; V was cut back by 4 bases and J by 3 bases. CDR1 SGHDT and CDR2 YYEEEE come from the germline V gene. The CDR3 is 14 residues long. As DNA, the CDR3 is TGTGCCAGCAGCCCGGGACAGTGGACAGATACGCAGTATTTT. Residues: CASSPGQWTDTQYF.

The chain links TRBV24-1 to TRBJ1-6, with D unresolved. CDR1 is KGHDR, CDR2 SFDVKD, per germline. CDR3 length: 19 amino acids. The V and J ends lost 0 bases and 0 bases respectively, with 14 bases between them. CDR3 sequence: CATSDLQIEGSSYNSPLHF. CDR3 sequence (DNA): TGTGCCACCAGTGATTTGCAAATCGAGGGAAGCTCCTATAATTCACCCCTCCACTTT.

In its sample, this clone was seen a few times. This chain links TRBV19 with TRBJ1-2; no clear D gene. Germline V CDR1 and CDR2: LNHDA, SQIVND (reference sequence). The germline V and J ends were trimmed by 0 bases and 2 bases, with 10 bases remaining between them. This CDR3 contains 15 residues. CDR3 coding DNA: TGTGCCAGTAGTATAGAGCCCGGACTAAACTATGGCTACACCTTC. Protein product: CASSIEPGLNYGYTF.

As concerns this clone: Other DNA sequences in the same sample also yield this CDR3. This chain links TRBV19 with TRBJ1-1, with TRBD1 matching 8 bases. The CDR3 spans 14 residues. Germline lookup yields CDR1 LNHDA and CDR2 SQIVND (reference sequence). Trimming at V came to 3 bases and at J to 1 base, leaving 1 base not matched to a gene. The CDR3 loop is CASSIGQGNTEAFF. CDR3 nucleotides: TGTGCCAGTAGTATCGGACAGGGGAACACTGAAGCTTTCTTT.

The chain uses TRBV28 and TRBJ1-5; D might be TRBD1 (5 bases). V lost 8 bases to trimming and J lost 8 bases, with 10 bases between them. This CDR3 has 11 residues. CDR1 is MDHEN and CDR2 is SYDVKM in the germline V gene. This CDR3 reads CASGGGEPQHF. CDR3 DNA sequence: TGTGCCAGCGGGGGAGGAGAGCCCCAGCATTTT.

V gene TRBV19 combines with J gene TRBJ1-6, with 7 bases lining up with TRBD1. This CDR3 region has 15 residues. The germline V gene encodes CDR1 LNHDA and CDR2 SQIVND (reference sequence). V lost 6 bases to trimming and J lost 6 bases; unmatched junction nucleotides: 8. The CDR3 is CASRYGTDTNSPLHF. CDR3 nucleotide sequence: TGTGCCAGTAGGTACGGGACAGATACTAATTCACCCCTCCACTTT.

The gene calls are TRBV11-2 and TRBJ2-3; no firm D call. The CDR3 covers 15 residues. V shed 0 bases and J shed 3 bases, with 10 bases lying between them. Germline V gene sequence: CDR1 SGHAT, CDR2 FQNNGV. This CDR3 is CASSLDRLLTDTQYF. Written as DNA, the CDR3 is TGTGCCAGCAGCTTAGACAGGCTACTGACAGATACGCAGTATTTT.

Regarding this clone: Compared with germline, one end of the junction differs, possibly owing to a read error. J is TRBJ2-1 and V is TRBV2; the D gene is possibly TRBD2 (5 bases). CDR3 length equals 15 residues. Germline CDR1 reads SNHLY; CDR2 reads FYNNEI. The CDR3 reads CASSEDYSSYNEQFF. The DNA for the CDR3 is TGTGCCAGCAGCGAAGACTACAGCTCCTACAATGAGCAGTTCTTC.

This chain joins TRBV5-1 and TRBJ2-7; weak D call: TRBD1 (6 bases). Germline CDR1 is SGHRS and CDR2 is YFSETQ. V gave up 0 bases and J gave up 4 bases, with 20 bases separating them. The CDR3 is 17 residues long. CDR3 protein: CASSLDLGGGRRYEQYF. In DNA form, the CDR3 reads TGCGCCAGCAGCTTGGATTTGGGTGGGGGCAGACGGTACGAGCAGTACTTC.

The V call is TRBV6-2 or TRBV6-3, the J call TRBJ1-5, with TRBD1 matching 9 bases. This CDR3 is 18 amino acids long. Unmatched junction bases numbered 13, after V lost 6 bases and J lost 1 base. The germline V gene encodes CDR1 MNHEY and CDR2 SVGEGT. The CDR3 nucleotides read TGTGCCAGCAGCATACTAAGGGGACAGGGAACCAGCAATCAGCCCCAGCATTTT. It encodes CASSILRGQGTSNQPQHF.

The CDR3 is CASSQVRTTQETQYF. CDR3 coding DNA: TGTGCCAGCAGCCAAGTTAGGACTACCCAAGAGACCCAGTACTTC. The gene calls are TRBV3-1 (or the pseudogene TRBV3-2) and TRBJ2-5; TRBD2 is a possible D gene (6 bases). Germline V gene data show CDR1 as LGHDT and CDR2 as YNNKEL (reference sequence). There are 15 residues in the CDR3. The V and J ends lost 1 base and 1 base respectively, with 10 bases between them.

Only a few counts were recorded for this clone. The genes are TRBV2 and TRBJ1-2; tentative D call: TRBD1 (6 bases). The CDR3 runs 14 residues. Germline V gives CDR1 SNHLY, CDR2 FYNNEI. The germline V and J ends were trimmed by 4 bases and 5 bases, with 14 bases remaining between them. CDR3 amino acids: CASSAWGQMYGYTF. CDR3 in DNA: TGTGCCAGCAGTGCGTGGGGACAAATGTATGGCTACACCTTC. The full variable domain, its missing parts supplied by reference TRBV2 and TRBJ1-2, is EPEVTQTPSHQVTQMGQEVILRCVPISNHLYFYWYRQILGQKVEFLVSFYNNEISEKSEIFDDQFSVERPDGSNFTLKIRSTKLEDSAMYFCASSAWGQMYGYTFGSGTRLTVV.

This chain links TRBV10-3 with TRBJ2-5; 14 bases are a match to TRBD2. V was pared by 4 bases and J by 5 bases, with 6 bases of the junction left unmatched. CDR3 length: 16 amino acids. Germline V gives CDR1 ENHRY, CDR2 SYGVKD. CDR3 bases: TGTGCCATCAGTGGACTAGCGGGGGGGCCATCGGAGACCCAGTACTTC. This gives the protein CAISGLAGGPSETQYF.

The gene calls are TRBV6-1 and TRBJ1-5; D not certain. The V end was cut by 3 bases, the J end by 5 bases, with 8 bases between. This CDR3 region has 13 residues. Germline V gives CDR1 MNHNS, CDR2 SASEGT. The CDR3 loop reads CASSDEGYQPQHF. The CDR3 nucleotides read TGTGCCAGCAGTGACGAGGGTTATCAGCCCCAGCATTTT.

The gene calls are TRBV11-3 and TRBJ2-7, with a possible D match to TRBD1 (6 bases). V gave up 5 bases and J gave up 3 bases, with 11 bases separating them. Germline values: CDR1 SGHNT, CDR2 YENEEA. This CDR3 is 13 amino acids long. CDR3 sequence reads: CASSDGGDYEQYF. The CDR3, as DNA: TGTGCCAGCAGCGATGGGGGCGACTACGAGCAGTACTTC.

The chain is built from TRBV5-4 and TRBJ1-2; the match to TRBD1 covers 7 bases. V trimming: 2 bases; J trimming: 7 bases; junction bases outside the gene matches: 5. Germline V gene data show CDR1 as SGHNT and CDR2 as YYREEE (reference sequence). CDR3 length equals 13 residues. CDR3 in DNA: TGTGCCAGCAGCTTTGACAGGGTTGGTGGCTACACCTTC. This translates into CASSFDRVGGYTF. The full variable domain, rest sourced from reference TRBV5-4 and TRBJ1-2, is ETGVTQSPTHLIKTRGQQVTLRCSSQSGHNTVSWYQQALGQGPQFIFQYYREEENGRGNFPPRFSGLQFPNYSSELNVNALELDDSALYLCASSFDRVGGYTFGSGTRLTVV.

The J gene is TRBJ1-4, the V gene TRBV12-3 or TRBV12-4, with no clear D. The V end was cut by 3 bases, the J end by 8 bases, with 7 bases between. CDR3 length: 12 amino acids. CDR3 DNA sequence: TGTGCCAGCAGTTTTGCGCGGGAAAAACTGTTTTTT. The encoded protein is CASSFAREKLFF.

The chain joins TRBV27 to TRBJ1-4; 7 bases are a match to TRBD1. J lost 6 bases, V lost 6 bases, and 7 bases had no gene match. This CDR3 has 14 amino acids. Germline CDR1 is MNHEY and CDR2 is SMNVEV (reference sequence). Here the CDR3 DNA reads TGTGCCAGCAGCCGACAGGGACGGTATGAAAAACTGTTTTTT. This codes for CASSRQGRYEKLFF.

The chain links TRBV27 to TRBJ1-2; D is possibly TRBD1 (5 bases). Per the germline V gene, CDR1 is MNHEY and CDR2 is SMNVEV (reference sequence). V lost 7 bases to trimming and J lost 7 bases, with 10 bases between them. There are 11 residues in the CDR3. The CDR3 DNA follows: TGTGCCAGCATGGGGACGGGTGGCTACACCTTC. It yields the protein CASMGTGGYTF.

The rearrangement joins TRBV2 to TRBJ1-5, with TRBD1 identical over 7 bases. Germline V gene lookup returns CDR1 SNHLY and CDR2 FYNNEI. This CDR3 is 14 amino acids long. The trim removed 4 bases at V and 0 bases at J, leaving 0 bases unmatched. The CDR3 loop is CASSGQGSNQPQHF. CDR3 DNA sequence: TGTGCCAGCAGTGGACAGGGTAGCAATCAGCCCCAGCATTTT.

The chain combines TRBV30 with TRBJ1-3, with 8 bases fitting TRBD1. The V and J ends lost 5 bases and 0 bases, in that order; junction bases with no gene match: 3. Germline loops: CDR1 GTSNPN, CDR2 SVGIG (reference sequence). The CDR3 totals 14 residues. The CDR3 region is CAWDRGLSGNTIYF. The CDR3 DNA is TGTGCCTGGGACAGGGGCCTCTCTGGAAACACCATATATTTT.

This clone appeared a single time. This chain links TRBV5-1 with TRBJ2-1; 12 bases match TRBD2. CDR1 and CDR2 (germline): SGHRS, YFSETQ. This CDR3 is 16 amino acids long. The V and J ends lost 4 bases and 2 bases, in that order; junction bases with no gene match: 4. CDR3 DNA sequence: TGCGCCAGCAGCCCGACTAGCGGGGGTACCTACAATGAGCAGTTCTTC. Amino acids: CASSPTSGGTYNEQFF. Supplemented by reference TRBV5-1 and TRBJ2-1, the full variable domain reads KAGVTQTPRYLIKTRGQQVTLSCSPISGHRSVSWYQQTPGQGLQFLFEYFSETQRNKGNFPGRFSGRQFSNSRSEMNVSTLELGDSALYLCASSPTSGGTYNEQFFGPGTRLTVL.

Comment on this clone: The identical CDR3 is also encoded by other nucleotide sequences in the sample. This sequence joins TRBV5-1 and TRBJ2-3; D unresolved. V lost 1 base and J lost 6, with 3 bases in between. The CDR3 consists of 11 residues. Germline V gives CDR1 SGHRS, CDR2 YFSETQ. The CDR3 sequence is CASSLMDTQYF. The CDR3 nucleotides are TGCGCCAGCAGCTTGATGGATACGCAGTATTTT.

The chain recombines TRBV7-2 with TRBJ1-1; D perhaps matches TRBD1 (6 bases). Germline V gene sequence: CDR1 SGHTA, CDR2 FQGNSA. The CDR3 consists of 14 residues. The ends were cut back, 4 bases at V and 4 bases at J, with 13 bases in the middle. The CDR3 nucleotides read TGTGCCAGCAGCTCTCTACCAGGGGTCACTGAAGCTTTCTTT. This translates into CASSSLPGVTEAFF.

V gene TRBV4-2 combines with J gene TRBJ2-1; TRBD1 matches 9 bases. The CDR3 consists of 17 residues. The germline V gene has CDR1 LGHNA and CDR2 YNFKEQ. The J segment lost 2 bases and the V segment lost 4 bases, leaving 9 bases of the junction unmatched. CDR3 amino acids: CASSPTPGQGAYNEQFF. The DNA of the CDR3 is TGTGCCAGCAGCCCCACGCCGGGACAGGGAGCCTACAATGAGCAGTTCTTC.

The genes are TRBV28 and TRBJ2-5; possible D gene TRBD1, 8 bases. V was trimmed by 5 bases and J by 4 bases, leaving 14 bases between them. This CDR3 comprises 14 residues. The germline V gene has CDR1 MDHEN and CDR2 SYDVKM. The CDR3 DNA reads as TGTGCCAGCAGTGTGGACAGGGAGGGAGAGACCCAGTACTTC. Translating gives CASSVDREGETQYF.